This T cell receptor beta chain emerged from a study of CD8+ T cells in alopecia areata (dated by TCRdb to between 2018 and 2020). Concerning the study at large: The treated patients, all with moderate-to-severe alopecia areata, were enrolled in an open-label pilot trial of oral tofacitinib given at 5 to 10 mg twice daily. For the treated patients, the SALT score, which quantifies what percentage of scalp surface area is affected, served as the measure of disease severity. TCRbeta CDR3 regions were amplified by immunoSEQ multiplex PCR using 35 Vbeta forward and 13 Jbeta reverse primers. Patients stayed on tofacitinib for 6 to 18 months and then had 6 months of follow-up off drug so that delayed response and recurrence could be assessed. In both human patients and the C3H/HeJ mouse model, the study applied high-throughput TCRbeta sequencing to look at T cell clonal expansion in alopecia areata. Biopsies were taken from tofacitinib-treated patients at baseline and again at 4 and 24 weeks into treatment, and several of those patients also had a later scalp biopsy. The RNA source kit depended on sample type: the PAXgene miRNA kit for fixed scalp, the miRNeasy kit for PBMCs, and the RNeasy kit for mouse skin. On the human side, TCRbeta sequencing was run on scalp tissue and on sorted CD4+ and CD8+ peripheral blood T cells from healthy controls and from alopecia areata patients with either patchy or totalis/universalis disease. Scalp clonality was compared across normal scalp (n=4), patchy alopecia areata scalp (n=8), and alopecia totalis/universalis scalp (n=8).

Sample time point, as interpreted from the label and publication: about 4 weeks on oral tofacitinib. Read against the paper, the sample's treatment or condition label means: oral pan-JAK inhibitor, 5-10 mg twice daily. Lesional scalp punch biopsies and peripheral blood were obtained from alopecia areata patients. After PBMCs were isolated by density centrifugation and stained for CD3, CD4 and CD8, a FACSAria was used to sort CD4+ and CD8+ T cells. Preparation of the library involved the immunoSEQ multiplex PCR assay. RNA was extracted from all samples and reverse transcribed into cDNA, which served as template for TCR sequencing. First-strand cDNA was synthesized using SuperScript III with a 2:1 mix of oligo-dT and random hexamers. A synthetic immune receptor repertoire was used to gauge amplification bias, and whatever bias remained was removed computationally. The original methods were these. After raw reads were preprocessed to remove errors, the CDR3 was defined following IMGT conventions as running from the conserved cysteine to phenylalanine. Clonality was calculated as 1 minus Shannon entropy normalized by log2 of the number of productive unique TCRs. Whether scalp clones were CD4 or CD8 was inferred by matching scalp TCRbeta sequences against CD4 and CD8 repertoires sorted from blood. TCRdb mirrors the immuneACCESS table, restricted to in-frame sequences. Some clones are absent from its copies; in checked studies, under half trace to an unresolved V gene, and the reason for the others is unknown. The D gene and trimming were derived from the DNA, and the V and J assignments and clone size from that table. This sample has about 210,000 clones in its table, and about 57% of those were observed once. Around 1.4% of the sample belongs to the ten largest clones.

Study-wide findings and limitations: Compared with normal scalp, lesional scalp, particularly in alopecia totalis/universalis, had higher clonality and more expanded CD8+ clones, which suggests antigenic drive. Compared with mice, TCR sequences shared between patients were less clear, possibly partly because of HLA diversity across the patient population. Resident alphabeta T cells in normal human skin are also sequenced, complicating scalp TCR repertoire analysis, unlike mouse skin dominated by gammadelta T cells. The treated cohort was small, with a single nonresponder, so links between baseline CD8+ expansion and response need larger studies. With tofacitinib, both scalp clonality and the number of expanded CD8+ clones among the top 100 scalp clones went down significantly. During tofacitinib treatment, many expanded lesional clones remained in scalp and blood, and this persistence may partly explain relapse after treatment is stopped.

The CDR3 holds 14 amino acids from the cysteine to the phenylalanine. The entry retains the CDR3 DNA only, 42 bases that are in frame from base 1. In the germline V gene, CDR1 corresponds to SGDLS and CDR2 to YYNGEE. V lost 4 bases and J lost 7 bases; the stretch between them is 12 bases long. This clone appeared a few times. Its antigen is not yet known. No base quality information exists; no much larger clone differs at one position. The chain was built from TRBV9 and TRBJ1-6; the best D guess is TRBD1, with 6 bases matching. This receptor was taken from a human donor with alopecia areata. The sample in question was CD4+ T cells sorted from blood, obtained at week 4, from a patient treated with tofacitinib. The CDR3 region: CASSQYGQNSPLHF. DNA sequence: TGTGCCAGCAGCCAATACGGACAGAATTCACCCCTCCACTTT.